The rows below give T cell receptor beta chains drawn from one sample of a study of cytomegalovirus exposure and HLA in healthy donors. The repertoire was sequenced with immunoSEQ multiplex PCR; TCRdb's copy has only in-frame clones and lacks some. The sample lists over 150,000 clones, just under 80% occurring once. Sequenced material: PBMCs. The receptor set was obtained from a woman between 50 and 59 years old in good health and CMV-seropositive. Each CDR3 is given with its conserved first and last residue. A D gene is named only where the DNA matches it firmly. Clone size is shown for a subset of rows, as once, few, many or a class of expanded clone.

j_call: TRBJ1-5
clone_size: .
v_call: TRBV19
d_call: .
cdr3_aa: CASSIGGQGSQPQHF
cdr3_nt: TGTGCCAGTAGTATTGGCGGGCAGGGGTCGCAGCCCCAGCATTTT

j_call: TRBJ2-7
clone_size: .
v_call: TRBV5-1
d_call: TRBD1
cdr3_aa: CASSLARTGPREQYF
cdr3_nt: TGCGCCAGCAGCTTGGCCAGGACAGGGCCTCGCGAGCAGTACTTC

j_call: TRBJ2-1
clone_size: .
v_call: TRBV7-8
d_call: TRBD2
cdr3_aa: CASSPRGGRSSYNEQFF
cdr3_nt: TGTGCCAGCAGCCCCCGCGGGGGACGTAGCTCCTACAATGAGCAGTTCTTC

j_call: TRBJ2-7
clone_size: .
v_call: TRBV2
d_call: TRBD2
cdr3_aa: CASGGFGGSPPYEQYF
cdr3_nt: TGTGCCAGCGGTGGGTTCGGGGGGTCCCCCCCCTACGAGCAGTACTTC

j_call: TRBJ1-1
clone_size: .
v_call: TRBV5-4
d_call: TRBD1
cdr3_aa: CASSRGQVNLNTEAFF
cdr3_nt: TGTGCCAGCAGCCGCGGACAGGTAAACCTGAACACTGAAGCTTTCTTT

j_call: TRBJ1-6
clone_size: few
v_call: TRBV30
d_call: .
cdr3_aa: CAWSFLQGTDSPLHF
cdr3_nt: TGTGCCTGGAGTTTTTTACAGGGTACAGATTCACCCCTCCACTTT

j_call: TRBJ2-2
clone_size: few
v_call: TRBV12-5
d_call: TRBD1
cdr3_aa: CASGLRQGAAGELFF
cdr3_nt: TGTGCTAGTGGTCTCAGACAGGGGGCCGCCGGGGAGCTGTTTTTT

j_call: TRBJ1-1
clone_size: .
v_call: TRBV5-1
d_call: .
cdr3_aa: CASSSGGGDTEAFF
cdr3_nt: TGCGCCAGCAGCTCCGGCGGGGGGGACACTGAAGCTTTCTTT

j_call: TRBJ2-7
clone_size: .
v_call: TRBV5-6
d_call: TRBD2
cdr3_aa: CASSAGTSGGHYEQYF
cdr3_nt: TGTGCCAGCAGCGCCGGGACTAGCGGGGGGCACTACGAGCAGTACTTC

j_call: TRBJ1-5
clone_size: .
v_call: TRBV4-1
d_call: TRBD1
cdr3_aa: CASSQVGGQGGQPQHF
cdr3_nt: TGCGCCAGCAGCCAAGTAGGGGGACAGGGTGGTCAGCCCCAGCATTTT

j_call: TRBJ2-7
clone_size: .
v_call: TRBV5-1
d_call: .
cdr3_aa: CASSSGSAPPGNEQYF
cdr3_nt: TGCGCCAGCAGCAGCGGGTCCGCGCCTCCGGGTAACGAGCAGTACTTC

j_call: TRBJ1-2
clone_size: once
v_call: TRBV27
d_call: .
cdr3_aa: CASSLSPGNYGYTF
cdr3_nt: TGTGCCAGCAGTTTATCGCCAGGGAACTATGGCTACACCTTC

j_call: TRBJ2-7
clone_size: .
v_call: TRBV15
d_call: TRBD1
cdr3_aa: CATSSTGGYEQYF
cdr3_nt: TGTGCCACCAGCTCCACAGGGGGCTACGAGCAGTACTTC

j_call: TRBJ1-2
clone_size: .
v_call: TRBV29-1
d_call: .
cdr3_aa: CSAGSRSYYGYTF
cdr3_nt: TGCAGCGCCGGGTCCCGGTCTTACTATGGCTACACCTTC

j_call: TRBJ2-3
clone_size: .
v_call: TRBV15
d_call: .
cdr3_aa: CATSRELRTAQYF
cdr3_nt: TGTGCCACCAGCAGAGAATTGAGGACAGCGCAGTATTTT

j_call: TRBJ2-7
clone_size: .
v_call: TRBV29-1
d_call: TRBD2
cdr3_aa: CSVTPLAGIEQYF
cdr3_nt: TGCAGCGTCACCCCACTAGCGGGGATCGAGCAGTACTTC

j_call: TRBJ2-7
clone_size: .
v_call: TRBV27
d_call: .
cdr3_aa: CASSFIGGSYEQYF
cdr3_nt: TGTGCCAGCAGTTTTATCGGTGGTTCCTACGAGCAGTACTTC

j_call: TRBJ2-5
clone_size: .
v_call: TRBV2
d_call: TRBD1
cdr3_aa: CASRVGTVLGETQYF
cdr3_nt: TGTGCCAGCAGGGTTGGGACAGTTCTCGGGGAGACCCAGTACTTC

j_call: TRBJ2-7
clone_size: .
v_call: TRBV7-8
d_call: TRBD2
cdr3_aa: CASSRRGGASYEQYF
cdr3_nt: TGTGCCAGCAGCCGCCGGGGGGGCGCTTCCTACGAGCAGTACTTC

j_call: TRBJ1-3
clone_size: .
v_call: TRBV6-1
d_call: TRBD1
cdr3_aa: CASRGGTGTGNTIYF
cdr3_nt: TGTGCCAGCAGGGGTGGGACAGGGACTGGAAACACCATATATTTT

j_call: TRBJ1-1
clone_size: .
v_call: TRBV27
d_call: TRBD1
cdr3_aa: CASSLTGGFMNTEAFF
cdr3_nt: TGTGCCAGCAGTTTGACAGGGGGGTTTATGAACACTGAAGCTTTCTTT

j_call: TRBJ1-1
clone_size: .
v_call: TRBV11-3
d_call: .
cdr3_aa: CASSSDRYTEAFF
cdr3_nt: TGTGCCAGCAGCTCCGACAGGTACACTGAAGCTTTCTTT

j_call: TRBJ2-7
clone_size: .
v_call: TRBV5-5
d_call: TRBD1
cdr3_aa: CASSSTGTGGYEQYF
cdr3_nt: TGTGCCAGCAGCTCTACCGGGACAGGGGGCTACGAGCAGTACTTC

j_call: TRBJ2-7
clone_size: .
v_call: TRBV27
d_call: TRBD1
cdr3_aa: CASSFGTGNSEQYF
cdr3_nt: TGTGCCAGCAGCTTTGGGACAGGGAATTCGGAGCAGTACTTC

j_call: TRBJ1-3
clone_size: once
v_call: TRBV6-6
d_call: TRBD1
cdr3_aa: CASSYSGQGVGNTIYF
cdr3_nt: TGTGCCAGCAGTTACTCGGGACAGGGTGTCGGAAACACCATATATTTT

j_call: TRBJ1-2
clone_size: .
v_call: TRBV6-1
d_call: TRBD1
cdr3_aa: CASSEGQNYGYTF
cdr3_nt: TGTGCCAGCAGTGAGGGACAGAATTATGGCTACACCTTC

j_call: TRBJ2-7
clone_size: .
v_call: TRBV6-4
d_call: .
cdr3_aa: CASSPLATGLIYEQYF
cdr3_nt: TGTGCCAGCAGTCCGTTGGCTACAGGGCTAATCTACGAGCAGTACTTC

j_call: TRBJ1-4
clone_size: once
v_call: TRBV23-1
d_call: .
cdr3_aa: CASSHLWPSGVEKLFF
cdr3_nt: TGCGCCAGCAGTCACCTTTGGCCTAGCGGGGTCGAAAAACTGTTTTTT

j_call: TRBJ1-1
clone_size: .
v_call: TRBV6-5
d_call: .
cdr3_aa: CASRATGTRNTEAFF
cdr3_nt: TGTGCCAGCAGGGCAACCGGGACAAGGAACACTGAAGCTTTCTTT

j_call: TRBJ2-7
clone_size: .
v_call: TRBV6-5
d_call: .
cdr3_aa: CASSRGARDYYEQYF
cdr3_nt: TGTGCCAGCAGCCGGGGGGCCCGGGATTATTACGAGCAGTACTTC

j_call: TRBJ2-1
clone_size: .
v_call: TRBV5-1
d_call: TRBD1
cdr3_aa: CASSIGTGSEQFF
cdr3_nt: TGCGCCAGCAGCATCGGGACAGGGTCTGAGCAGTTCTTC

j_call: TRBJ2-3
clone_size: .
v_call: TRBV13
d_call: TRBD2
cdr3_aa: CASSKAGGSTDTQYF
cdr3_nt: TGTGCCAGCAGCAAAGCGGGGGGCAGTACAGATACGCAGTATTTT

j_call: TRBJ1-1
clone_size: .
v_call: TRBV15
d_call: .
cdr3_aa: CATSIQNTGIRNTEAFF
cdr3_nt: TGTGCCACCAGCATACAAAACACAGGGATACGGAACACTGAAGCTTTCTTT

j_call: TRBJ1-2
clone_size: .
v_call: TRBV27
d_call: .
cdr3_aa: CASGDSGVGYGYTF
cdr3_nt: TGTGCCAGCGGAGATTCGGGGGTCGGCTATGGCTACACCTTC

j_call: TRBJ2-3
clone_size: .
v_call: TRBV11-2
d_call: .
cdr3_aa: CASSQFYTQYF
cdr3_nt: TGTGCCAGCAGCCAGTTTTATACGCAGTATTTT

j_call: TRBJ2-3
clone_size: .
v_call: TRBV6-1
d_call: TRBD2
cdr3_aa: CASSVRGGRNTDTQYF
cdr3_nt: TGTGCCAGCAGTGTGCGGGGGGGCCGGAACACAGATACGCAGTATTTT

j_call: TRBJ1-2
clone_size: .
v_call: TRBV9
d_call: .
cdr3_aa: CASSVAERFYGYTF
cdr3_nt: TGTGCCAGCAGCGTAGCTGAGAGATTCTATGGCTACACCTTC

j_call: TRBJ2-1
clone_size: .
v_call: TRBV6-1
d_call: TRBD2
cdr3_aa: CASSEVWVLAGEYNEQFF
cdr3_nt: TGTGCCAGCAGTGAAGTTTGGGTACTAGCGGGGGAGTACAATGAGCAGTTCTTC

j_call: TRBJ2-7
clone_size: .
v_call: TRBV6-1
d_call: .
cdr3_aa: CASSKASINEQYF
cdr3_nt: TGTGCCAGCAGTAAGGCTAGCATCAACGAGCAGTACTTC

j_call: TRBJ1-3
clone_size: .
v_call: TRBV4-1
d_call: .
cdr3_aa: CASSQDTYIYSGNTIYF
cdr3_nt: TGCGCCAGCAGCCAAGATACGTACATTTACTCTGGAAACACCATATATTTT

j_call: TRBJ2-7
clone_size: .
v_call: TRBV6-1
d_call: TRBD1
cdr3_aa: CASGVRTGDYYEQYF
cdr3_nt: TGTGCCAGCGGAGTAAGGACAGGGGATTACTACGAGCAGTACTTC

j_call: TRBJ1-5
clone_size: .
v_call: TRBV4-1
d_call: TRBD1
cdr3_aa: CASSQDRAGGFPSNQPQHF
cdr3_nt: TGCGCCAGCAGCCAAGATCGGGCAGGGGGTTTCCCGAGCAATCAGCCCCAGCATTTT

j_call: TRBJ1-2
clone_size: .
v_call: TRBV19
d_call: .
cdr3_aa: CASRRQINYGYTF
cdr3_nt: TGTGCCAGTAGACGACAGATTAACTATGGCTACACCTTC

j_call: TRBJ1-6
clone_size: .
v_call: TRBV19
d_call: TRBD1
cdr3_aa: CASTDRGPLALHF
cdr3_nt: TGTGCCAGTACCGACAGGGGCCCTCTCGCCCTCCACTTT

j_call: TRBJ1-5
clone_size: .
v_call: TRBV7-9
d_call: TRBD1
cdr3_aa: CSSSFFTGTGGNQPQHF
cdr3_nt: TGTTCCAGCAGCTTTTTCACCGGGACAGGGGGGAATCAGCCCCAGCATTTT

j_call: TRBJ1-2
clone_size: .
v_call: TRBV6-1
d_call: .
cdr3_aa: CASSEVAGAGGYTF
cdr3_nt: TGTGCCAGCAGTGAAGTGGCGGGGGCGGGTGGCTACACCTTC